This T cell receptor (beta chain) was identified during a study of blood T cell repertoires in COVID-19. Overall study context: The analysed material was cDNA or gDNA that came from T cells, B-cell-depleted T cells, or PBMCs.

Germline CDR1 reads MNHEY; CDR2 reads SVGEGT. Trimming took 5 bases from V and 10 from J, leaving 14 bases between them. CDR3 length: 12 amino acids. In the original workflow: The assay estimated nucleated cells by amplifying reference gene primers. Method: immunoSEQ multiplex PCR; TCRdb's copy keeps in-frame clones and lacks some. V, J and clone size derive from that table, while D and trimming were established from the DNA sequence. The sample lists tens of thousands of clones, 85% to 90% occurring once. This TCR derives from a man in his forties or fifties with acute or convalescent COVID-19. The sample comprised peripheral blood. This chain links TRBV6-2 or TRBV6-3 with TRBJ1-1; D not resolved. CDR3 nucleotide sequence: TGTGCCAGCAGTCCCGAGTGGGCGGGAGCTTTCTTT. Amino acids: CASSPEWAGAFF.